The T cell receptor beta chain described here comes from a study of T cells in localized non-small cell lung cancer. TCRdb's copy holds only in-frame clones and misses some; the assay was immunoSEQ multiplex PCR. The sample includes about 59,000 clones, approximately 91% of them seen just once. This CDR3 has 14 residues. CDR1 and CDR2 (germline): MDHEN, SYDVKM. V gave up 5 bases and J gave up 4 bases, with 14 bases separating them. Findings and limits, study-wide: Because researchers sequenced only one region of the tumor, heterogeneity is still possible. Longer survival (overall) was linked to higher T cell density in blood.

A remark on this clone: Its antigen is as yet unknown.

The input for sequencing was peripheral blood, taken before any cancer treatment. The sequence was collected from a man aged 35 to 69 with stage I lung adenocarcinoma. This sequence joins TRBV28 and TRBJ1-2; tentatively, D is TRBD1 (5 bases). CDR3 bases: TGTGCCAGCAGTCAGGGTCGGGCCACCTATGGCTACACCTTC. Its translation is CASSQGRATYGYTF.